This T cell receptor beta chain was found in a study of blood T cell repertoires in COVID-19. On the study more broadly: Donors in the United States, Italy and Spain gave samples during acute or convalescent COVID-19.

In its sample, this clone was seen a few times. Original analysis: Nucleated cell counts were estimated from reference gene primer amplification. Clones were read by immunoSEQ multiplex PCR, and TCRdb kept only the in-frame ones, dropping some. V and J calls and clone size are given by that table; D and trimming were obtained from the DNA. The table lists 50,000 or so clones, 80% to 85% of them singletons. Deletions cut 6 bases from V and 4 bases from J, with 12 bases between. Germline-derived CDR1 and CDR2 are MNHEY and SMNVEV (reference sequence). The CDR3 length is 13 residues. Material for sequencing was peripheral blood. This clonotype was sampled from a man aged 65 to 85 with acute or convalescent COVID-19. The rearrangement uses TRBV27 and TRBJ1-2; D gene uncertain. CDR3 loop: CASSKTGGYGYTF. The CDR3 DNA reads as TGTGCCAGCAGCAAGACTGGAGGCTATGGCTACACCTTC.